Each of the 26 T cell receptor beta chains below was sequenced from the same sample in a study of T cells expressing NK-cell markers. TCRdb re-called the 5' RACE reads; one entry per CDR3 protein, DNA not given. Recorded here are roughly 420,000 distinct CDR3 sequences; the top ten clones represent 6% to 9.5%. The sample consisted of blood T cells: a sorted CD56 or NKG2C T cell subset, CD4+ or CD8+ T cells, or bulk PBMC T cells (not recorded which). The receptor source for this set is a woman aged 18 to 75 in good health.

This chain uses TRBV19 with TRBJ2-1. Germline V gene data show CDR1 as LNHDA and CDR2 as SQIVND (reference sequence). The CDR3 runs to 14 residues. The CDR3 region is CASSIVAAPHEQFF.

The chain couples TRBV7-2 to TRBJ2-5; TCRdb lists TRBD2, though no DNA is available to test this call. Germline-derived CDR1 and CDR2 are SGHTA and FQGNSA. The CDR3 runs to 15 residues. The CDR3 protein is CASSLGPSGYGTQYF.

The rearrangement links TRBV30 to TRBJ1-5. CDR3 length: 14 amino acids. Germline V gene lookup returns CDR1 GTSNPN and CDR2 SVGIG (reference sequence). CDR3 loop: CACNPGGGAQPQHF. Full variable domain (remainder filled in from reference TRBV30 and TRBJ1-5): SQTIHQWPATLVQPVGSPLSLECTVEGTSNPNLYWYRQAAGRGLQLLFYSVGIGQISSEVPQNLSASRPQDRQFILSSKKLLLSDSGFYLCACNPGGGAQPQHFGDGTRLSIL.

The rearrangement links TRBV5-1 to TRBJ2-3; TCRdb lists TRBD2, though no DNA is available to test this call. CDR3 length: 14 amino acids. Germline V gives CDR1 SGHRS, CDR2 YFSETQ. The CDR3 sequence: CATAGTSGTDTQYF.

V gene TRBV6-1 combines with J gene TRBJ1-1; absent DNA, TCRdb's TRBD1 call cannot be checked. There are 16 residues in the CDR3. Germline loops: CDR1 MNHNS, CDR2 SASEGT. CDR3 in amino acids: CASSGVGSGLGTEAFF.

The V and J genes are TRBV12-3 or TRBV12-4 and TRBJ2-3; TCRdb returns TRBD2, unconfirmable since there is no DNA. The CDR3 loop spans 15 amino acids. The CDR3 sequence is CASSLRADPTDTQYF.

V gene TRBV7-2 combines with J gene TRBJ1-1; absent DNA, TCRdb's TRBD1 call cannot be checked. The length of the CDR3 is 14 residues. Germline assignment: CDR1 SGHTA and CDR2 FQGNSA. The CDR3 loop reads CASSILGGNTEAFF. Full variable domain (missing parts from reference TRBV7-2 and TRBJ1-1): GAGVSQSPSNKVTEKGKDVELRCDPISGHTALYWYRQSLGQGLEFLIYFQGNSAPDKSGLPSDRFSAERTGGSVSTLTIQRTQQEDSAVYLCASSILGGNTEAFFGQGTRLTVV.

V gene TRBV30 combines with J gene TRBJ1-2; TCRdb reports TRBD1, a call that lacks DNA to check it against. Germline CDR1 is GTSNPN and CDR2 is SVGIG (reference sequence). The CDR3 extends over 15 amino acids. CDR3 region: CAWTAPGRSSYGYTF. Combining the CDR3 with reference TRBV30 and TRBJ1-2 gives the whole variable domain SQTIHQWPATLVQPVGSPLSLECTVEGTSNPNLYWYRQAAGRGLQLLFYSVGIGQISSEVPQNLSASRPQDRQFILSSKKLLLSDSGFYLCAWTAPGRSSYGYTFGSGTRLTVV.

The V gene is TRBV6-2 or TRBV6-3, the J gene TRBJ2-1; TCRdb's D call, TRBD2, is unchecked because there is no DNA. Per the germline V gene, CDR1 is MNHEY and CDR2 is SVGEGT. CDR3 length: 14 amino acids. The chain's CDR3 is CASSYGLEVDEQFF.

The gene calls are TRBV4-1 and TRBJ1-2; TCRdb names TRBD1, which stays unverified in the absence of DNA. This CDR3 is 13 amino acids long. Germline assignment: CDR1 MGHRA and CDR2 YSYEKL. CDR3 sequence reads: CASSQSGPRGYTF.

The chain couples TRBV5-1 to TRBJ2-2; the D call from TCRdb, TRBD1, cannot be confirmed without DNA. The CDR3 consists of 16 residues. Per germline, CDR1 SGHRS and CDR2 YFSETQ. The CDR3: CASSLRDREGTGELFF. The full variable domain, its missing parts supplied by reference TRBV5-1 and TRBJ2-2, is KAGVTQTPRYLIKTRGQQVTLSCSPISGHRSVSWYQQTPGQGLQFLFEYFSETQRNKGNFPGRFSGRQFSNSRSEMNVSTLELGDSALYLCASSLRDREGTGELFFGEGSRLTVL.

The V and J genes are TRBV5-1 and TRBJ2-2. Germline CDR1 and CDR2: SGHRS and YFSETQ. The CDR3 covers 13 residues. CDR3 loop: CASSPLTSRELFF. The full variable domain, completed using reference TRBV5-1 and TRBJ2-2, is KAGVTQTPRYLIKTRGQQVTLSCSPISGHRSVSWYQQTPGQGLQFLFEYFSETQRNKGNFPGRFSGRQFSNSRSEMNVSTLELGDSALYLCASSPLTSRELFFGEGSRLTVL.

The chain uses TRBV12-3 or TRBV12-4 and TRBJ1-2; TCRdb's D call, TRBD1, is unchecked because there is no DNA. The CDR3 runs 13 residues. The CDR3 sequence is CASSSQGTYGYTF.

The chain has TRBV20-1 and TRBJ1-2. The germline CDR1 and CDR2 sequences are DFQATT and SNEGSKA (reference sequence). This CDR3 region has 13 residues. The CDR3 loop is CSAVEDPAQGYTF.

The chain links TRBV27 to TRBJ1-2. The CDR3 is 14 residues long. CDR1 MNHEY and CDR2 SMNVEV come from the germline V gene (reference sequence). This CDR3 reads CASSLSMLAVGYTF.

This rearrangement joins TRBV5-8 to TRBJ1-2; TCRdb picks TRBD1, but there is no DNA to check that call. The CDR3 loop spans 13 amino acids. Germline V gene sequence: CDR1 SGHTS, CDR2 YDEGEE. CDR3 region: CASSQRPGHGYTF.

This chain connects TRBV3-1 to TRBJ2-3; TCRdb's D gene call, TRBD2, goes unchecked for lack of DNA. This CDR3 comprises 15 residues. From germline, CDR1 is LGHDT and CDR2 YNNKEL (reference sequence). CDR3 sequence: CASSRLAGPTDTQYF.

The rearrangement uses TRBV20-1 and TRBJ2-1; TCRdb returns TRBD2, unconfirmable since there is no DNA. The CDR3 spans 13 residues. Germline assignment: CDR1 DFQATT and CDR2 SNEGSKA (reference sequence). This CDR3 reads CSVAGLADGEQFF.

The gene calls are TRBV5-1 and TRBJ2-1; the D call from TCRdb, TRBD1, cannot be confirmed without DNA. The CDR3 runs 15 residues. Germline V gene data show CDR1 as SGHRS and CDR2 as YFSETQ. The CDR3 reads CASSWTGGAYNEQFF.

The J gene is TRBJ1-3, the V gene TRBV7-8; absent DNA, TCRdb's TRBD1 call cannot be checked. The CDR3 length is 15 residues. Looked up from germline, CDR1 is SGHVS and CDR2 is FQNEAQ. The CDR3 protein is CASSLFDRDTNTIYF.

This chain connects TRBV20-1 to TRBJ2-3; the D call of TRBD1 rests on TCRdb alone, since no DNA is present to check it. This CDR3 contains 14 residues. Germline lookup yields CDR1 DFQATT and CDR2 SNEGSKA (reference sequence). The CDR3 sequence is CSARPTGGLDTQYF.

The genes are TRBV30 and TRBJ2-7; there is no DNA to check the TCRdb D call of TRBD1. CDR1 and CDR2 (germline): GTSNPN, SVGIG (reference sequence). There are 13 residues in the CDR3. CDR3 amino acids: CACPQWGTGEQYF.

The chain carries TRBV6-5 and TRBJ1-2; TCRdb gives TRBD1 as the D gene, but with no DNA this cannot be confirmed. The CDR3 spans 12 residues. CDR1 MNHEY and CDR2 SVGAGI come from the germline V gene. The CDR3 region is CASLMGVDGYTF.

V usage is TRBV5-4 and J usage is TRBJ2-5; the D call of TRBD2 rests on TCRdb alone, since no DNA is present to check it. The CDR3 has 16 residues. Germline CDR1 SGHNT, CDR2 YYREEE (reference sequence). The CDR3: CAFGILAGRGQETQYF.

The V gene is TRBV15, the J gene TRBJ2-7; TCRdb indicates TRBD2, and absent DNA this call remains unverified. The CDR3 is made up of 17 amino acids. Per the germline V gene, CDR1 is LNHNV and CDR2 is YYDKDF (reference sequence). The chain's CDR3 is CATSRGVSGEFPYEQYF.

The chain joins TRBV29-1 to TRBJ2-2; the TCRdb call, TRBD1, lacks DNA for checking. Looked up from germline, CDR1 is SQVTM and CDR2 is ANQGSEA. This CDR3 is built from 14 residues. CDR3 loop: CSVAGTANTGELFF.